This TCR beta chain was sequenced in a study of blood T cell repertoires in COVID-19. Study details: T cells, B-cell-depleted T cells, or PBMCs provided the cDNA or gDNA that served as material.

There are 16 residues in the CDR3. From germline, CDR1 is KGHSH and CDR2 LQKENI. Trimming cost V 3 bases and J 4 bases, with 17 bases left between them. Per the original data handling: Reference gene primers were amplified, and this amplification served to estimate nucleated cell counts. Data came from immunoSEQ multiplex PCR; TCRdb stores just in-frame clones and leaves some out. Clone size and the V and J calls come from that table; the DNA yielded D and trimming. This repertoire shows approximately 230,000 clones, just over 85% found once; its top ten account for 1.5% to 2%. Self-reported history from a screening survey and questionnaire set each donor's cohort.

The rearrangement uses TRBV18 and TRBJ2-3, with D possibly being TRBD1 (6 bases). Sequencing was performed on PBMCs or T cells enriched from blood (not recorded which). This TCR came from a man between 40 and 49 years old who had recovered from COVID-19. The CDR3 DNA follows: TGTGCCAGCTCACCTTGGGCAGGGGATGTCGCAGATACGCAGTATTTT. Its translation: CASSPWAGDVADTQYF.